Only one count was recorded for the clone carrying this T cell receptor (beta chain). The sample originates from a study of cytomegalovirus exposure and HLA in healthy donors. Generated by immunoSEQ multiplex PCR, the TCRdb table keeps only in-frame clones and is missing some. In the table there are 150,000 to 200,000 clones, 80% to 85% of which are singletons. This CDR3 has 15 amino acids. The V end was cut by 5 bases, the J end by 5 bases, with 16 bases between. Germline V gives CDR1 SGHNT, CDR2 YENEEA. Sequencing used PBMCs. This TCR was recovered from a woman aged 18-29 years in good health and CMV-seropositive. The J gene is TRBJ2-1, the V gene TRBV11-3; a weak D match, TRBD1 (6 bases). This CDR3 reads CASSQRTGTNNEQFF. CDR3 sequence (DNA): TGTGCCAGCAGCCAACGTACAGGGACGAACAATGAGCAGTTCTTC.